A selection of T cell receptor beta chains follows, all from one sample in a study of T cells in Graves' hyperthyroidism and ophthalmopathy. TCRdb reanalysed the multiplex PCR reads using MiXCR and keeps one entry per CDR3 protein. Among nearly 750,000 distinct CDR3 sequences, 30% to 40% were seen once, and the ten largest hold 30% to 40%. The sample comprised blood. All receptors derive from a woman in her thirties or forties with Graves' hyperthyroidism. Each CDR3 is given with its conserved first and last residue. A D gene is named only where the DNA matches it firmly. Clone size, where shown, is once, few, many, or a class for clones that have expanded.

clone size	V gene	D gene	J gene	CDR3 protein	CDR3 DNA
few	TRBV19	.	TRBJ1-1	CASSRRRGDSRNTEAFF	TGTGCCAGTAGCCGGAGACGGGGAGACTCGAGGAACACTGAAGCTTTCTTT
.	TRBV9	.	TRBJ1-2	CASSAESGGSSFGYTF	TGTGCCAGCAGCGCCGAGAGTGGGGGATCCTCCTTTGGCTACACCTTC
.	TRBV9	.	TRBJ2-7	CASSVSGTAGSEQYF	TGTGCCAGCAGCGTATCGGGGACAGCGGGGAGCGAGCAGTACTTC
few	TRBV30	.	TRBJ1-2	CAWSPREGIRGYTF	TGTGCCTGGAGCCCTCGAGAGGGGATTCGTGGCTACACCTTC
.	TRBV30	TRBD1	TRBJ1-2	CAWRTGGSYGYTF	TGTGCCTGGAGGACAGGGGGCAGCTATGGCTACACCTTC
many	TRBV27	.	TRBJ2-7	CASSEGMADYEQYF	TGTGCCAGCAGTGAAGGGATGGCGGACTACGAGCAGTACTTC
.	TRBV4-1	TRBD1	TRBJ1-2	CASGQAGTGDFYGYTF	TGCGCCAGCGGCCAGGCCGGGACAGGAGATTTCTATGGCTACACCTTC
few	TRBV12-3/TRBV12-4	.	TRBJ1-5	CASSLGGGEQPQHF	TGTGCCAGCAGTTTAGGGGGTGGAGAACAGCCCCAGCATTTT
once	TRBV18	.	TRBJ1-1	CASSNPASTEAFF	TGTGCCAGCTCAAACCCAGCCAGCACTGAAGCTTTCTTT
.	TRBV14	TRBD1	TRBJ2-5	CASSQDHPGTGGPIQETQYF	TGTGCCAGCAGCCAAGATCATCCCGGGACAGGGGGACCCATCCAAGAGACCCAGTACTTC
.	TRBV20-1	TRBD1	TRBJ2-5	CSAGKTGGKETQYF	TGCAGTGCTGGAAAGACAGGGGGGAAAGAGACCCAGTACTTC
.	TRBV7-8	.	TRBJ2-5	CASSSGGLQETQYF	TGTGCCAGCAGTTCCGGTGGGCTTCAAGAGACCCAGTACTTC
.	TRBV5-1	.	TRBJ1-2	CASSLFLGEGRYGYTF	TGCGCCAGCAGCTTGTTCTTAGGGGAAGGACGCTATGGCTACACCTTC
.	TRBV10-3	.	TRBJ1-1	CASSPGRGPTEAFF	TGTGCCAGCAGCCCCGGGCGGGGGCCCACTGAAGCTTTCTTT
many	TRBV19	.	TRBJ2-7	CASSVSSAYSYEQYF	TGTGCCAGTAGTGTATCCTCGGCGTACTCCTACGAGCAGTACTTC
few	TRBV12-3/TRBV12-4	TRBD2	TRBJ2-5	CASSLMWLAGEPQYF	TGTGCCAGCAGTTTAATGTGGCTAGCGGGAGAACCCCAGTACTTC
few	TRBV12-3/TRBV12-4	.	TRBJ1-1	CASSSLSVTEAFF	TGTGCCAGCAGTTCACTTAGCGTCACTGAAGCTTTCTTT
.	TRBV6-5	.	TRBJ1-2	CASSRTGGVVGYTF	TGTGCCAGCAGTCGGACCGGGGGAGTTGTGGGCTACACCTTC
few	TRBV28	.	TRBJ2-2	CASSLLYGELFF	TGTGCCAGCAGTTTATTGTACGGGGAGCTGTTTTTT
.	TRBV5-1	.	TRBJ2-5	CASSLQGYQETQYF	TGCGCCAGCAGCTTACAGGGATACCAAGAGACCCAGTACTTC
many	TRBV29-1	.	TRBJ2-5	CSVSRAETQYF	TGCAGCGTGTCCAGGGCAGAGACCCAGTACTTC
many	TRBV6-5	.	TRBJ1-2	CASSPGCCRYTF	TGTGCCAGCAGCCCCGGTTGCTGTCGCTACACCTTC
few	TRBV10-2	.	TRBJ2-7	CASSLTYTYEQYF	TGTGCCAGCAGTTTAACTTATACCTACGAGCAGTACTTC
once	TRBV9	TRBD1	TRBJ1-1	CASSVWDRGLTEAFF	TGTGCCAGCAGCGTATGGGACAGGGGGCTTACTGAAGCTTTCTTT
.	TRBV29-1	TRBD1	TRBJ2-5	CSSQDRQETQYF	TGCAGCTCACAGGACAGGCAAGAGACCCAGTACTTC
few	TRBV2	TRBD1	TRBJ2-3	CASLGTVSTDTQYF	TGTGCCAGCCTTGGGACAGTCAGCACAGATACGCAGTATTTT
.	TRBV6-5	.	TRBJ2-5	CASSYRGGQETQYF	TGTGCCAGCAGTTACCGGGGAGGACAAGAGACCCAGTACTTC
many	TRBV20-1	.	TRBJ2-7	CSADNVAAYEQYF	TGCAGTGCTGACAACGTAGCAGCCTACGAGCAGTACTTC
.	TRBV4-3	TRBD2	TRBJ2-3	CASSQDKTSVLLF	TGCGCCAGCAGCCAAGATAAGACTAGCGTCTTACTTTTT
.	TRBV11-2	.	TRBJ2-7	CASSLDLGLETYEQYF	TGTGCCAGCAGCTTAGATCTAGGGCTGGAGACCTACGAGCAGTACTTC
.	TRBV7-2	.	TRBJ2-3	CATNTKWGLGTDTQYF	TGTGCCACCAACACAAAATGGGGCCTCGGCACAGATACGCAGTATTTT
.	TRBV7-2	.	TRBJ2-3	CASSPDPSTDTQYF	TGTGCCAGCAGCCCTGACCCGAGCACAGATACGCAGTATTTT
few	TRBV6-5	.	TRBJ2-5	CASSGLGYQETQYF	TGTGCCAGCAGTGGATTGGGGTACCAAGAGACCCAGTACTTC
many	TRBV29-1	.	TRBJ2-7	CSVELGTRKAYEQYF	TGCAGCGTTGAACTTGGGACCCGGAAGGCGTACGAGCAGTACTTC
many	TRBV9	.	TRBJ1-5	CASSVDIAQPQHF	TGTGCCAGCAGCGTAGATATTGCTCAGCCCCAGCATTTT
.	TRBV7-9	.	TRBJ2-7	CASSLLVNEQYF	TGTGCCAGCAGCTTGTTGGTCAATGAGCAGTACTTC
.	TRBV9	.	TRBJ1-3	CASSLTRGVKRSSGNTIYF	TGTGCCAGCAGCTTAACAAGGGGGGTCAAGAGGAGCTCTGGAAACACCATATATTTT
many	TRBV6-5	TRBD2	TRBJ2-7	CASSSSGIYEQYF	TGTGCCAGCAGTTCCAGCGGGATCTACGAGCAGTACTTC
.	TRBV5-6	TRBD1	TRBJ1-6	CASRPRQGCNSPLHF	TGTGCCAGCAGACCACGACAGGGTTGTAATTCACCCCTCCACTTT
.	TRBV25-1	TRBD1	TRBJ1-2	CASRGQGSYTF	TGTGCCAGCCGTGGACAGGGAAGCTACACCTTC
many	TRBV10-3	TRBD2	TRBJ2-7	CAISDGGTSGYYEQYF	TGTGCCATCAGTGACGGCGGGACTAGCGGGTACTACGAGCAGTACTTC
.	TRBV2	.	TRBJ1-5	CASSLEGGAYQPQHF	TGTGCCAGCAGTTTAGAGGGGGGAGCCTATCAGCCCCAGCATTTT
.	TRBV20-1	.	TRBJ1-6	CGAREASRHSPLHF	TGCGGTGCTAGAGAAGCCTCGAGGCATTCACCCCTCCACTTT
.	TRBV2	.	TRBJ1-2	CASSDGYTF	TGTGCCAGCAGTGATGGCTACACCTTC
many	TRBV6-2/TRBV6-3	.	TRBJ2-7	CASSYWVGEQYF	TGTGCCAGCAGTTACTGGGTCGGCGAGCAGTACTTC
many	TRBV7-2	TRBD1	TRBJ1-2	CASSTTGGNYGYTF	TGTGCCAGCAGCACGACAGGGGGGAACTATGGCTACACCTTC
.	TRBV19	.	TRBJ1-4	CASNLRTREIDEKLFF	TGTGCCAGTAATCTACGGACACGGGAGATCGATGAAAAACTGTTTTTT
.	TRBV5-4	.	TRBJ2-7	CASSLGGHLGTYEQYF	TGTGCCAGCAGCTTGGGAGGGCACTTGGGAACCTACGAGCAGTACTTC
.	TRBV7-2	.	TRBJ1-2	CASSIPTGIYGYTF	TGTGCCAGCAGCATACCGACAGGCATCTATGGCTACACCTTC
few	TRBV3-1	.	TRBJ1-2	CASSQGPGQGYGYTF	TGTGCCAGCAGCCAAGGTCCCGGGCAGGGCTATGGCTACACCTTC
.	TRBV6-6	TRBD1	TRBJ2-7	CASSYGLLGQGYSSYEQYF	TGTGCCAGCAGTTATGGTTTGTTGGGACAGGGGTATAGCTCCTACGAGCAGTACTTC
.	TRBV6-6	.	TRBJ2-7	CASSYSGSSSYEQYF	TGTGCCAGCAGTTACTCCGGGTCAAGCTCCTACGAGCAGTACTTC
few	TRBV10-3	.	TRBJ1-5	CASTLTSGNQPQHF	TGTGCCAGCACTCTGACGTCAGGCAATCAGCCCCAGCATTTT
once	TRBV10-3	TRBD1	TRBJ2-2	CAISDQGVVRELFF	TGTGCCATCAGTGATCAGGGGGTCGTGAGGGAGCTGTTTTTT
few	TRBV13	.	TRBJ2-5	CASSQGVLKWGETQYF	TGTGCCAGCAGCCAAGGGGTACTCAAATGGGGGGAGACCCAGTACTTC
few	TRBV12-3/TRBV12-4	TRBD1	TRBJ2-5	CASRPRPGTGEETQYF	TGTGCCAGCAGACCTCGCCCAGGAACAGGGGAAGAGACCCAGTACTTC
.	TRBV7-8	.	TRBJ2-7	CASSLGSDPYEQYF	TGTGCCAGCAGCTTAGGATCGGACCCCTACGAGCAGTACTTC
.	TRBV27	TRBD1	TRBJ2-7	CASSLTGIHEQYF	TGTGCCAGCAGTTTGACAGGGATCCACGAGCAGTACTTC
.	TRBV12-3/TRBV12-4	.	TRBJ1-1	CASSFPHGENTEAFF	TGTGCCAGCAGTTTCCCCCACGGCGAGAACACTGAAGCTTTCTTT
.	TRBV7-9	.	TRBJ2-7	CASSHRGALGGLSYEQYF	TGTGCCAGCAGCCACCGGGGAGCCTTAGGGGGGTTGTCCTACGAGCAGTACTTC